Following are 18 T cell receptor beta chains from one sample sequenced in a study of T cells after yellow fever vaccination. MiXCR, run by TCRdb on the 5' RACE reads, gives a single entry per CDR3 protein. Of 350,000 to 550,000 distinct CDR3 sequences in the sample, 18% are singletons; the top ten hold around 17%. Sequenced material: PBMCs, taken before the yellow fever booster vaccination. All receptors derive from a man in his late teens or twenties who received the YFV17D yellow fever vaccine.

CDR3 nucleotides: TGTGCCAGCAGTGGGGACAGCGTAACGCAGTATTTT. As protein: CASSGDSVTQYF. This chain links TRBV2 with TRBJ2-3; 7 nucleotides line up with TRBD1. Germline CDR1 is SNHLY and CDR2 is FYNNEI. The CDR3 covers 12 residues. V was clipped by 4 bases and J by 9 bases; unmatched bases: 4.

This clonotype was found a few times. This CDR3 reads CASSPETVATNEKLFF. The CDR3 DNA is TGTGCCAGCAGCCCTGAGACAGTTGCAACTAATGAAAAACTGTTTTTT. V and J are TRBV12-3 or TRBV12-4 and TRBJ1-4, with D possibly being TRBD1 (5 bases). V shed 6 bases and J shed 0 bases, with 14 bases lying between them. There are 16 residues in the CDR3.

The chain has TRBV7-9 and TRBJ1-2; TRBD1 matches at 8 bases. Germline lookup yields CDR1 SEHNR and CDR2 FQNEAQ (reference sequence). V shed 4 bases, J shed 8 bases, and the junction held 15 bases outside the gene matches. CDR3 length: 16 amino acids. The CDR3 protein is CASSSSLMGQVTGYTF. CDR3 DNA sequence: TGTGCCAGCAGCTCATCCCTTATGGGACAGGTTACAGGCTACACCTTC.

The CDR3 DNA reads TGTGCCAGCAGCTTAAGCGGGGCGCAGGACTATGGCTACACCTTC. Its protein product is CASSLSGAQDYGYTF. The chain couples TRBV11-2 to TRBJ1-2; D perhaps matches TRBD1 (5 bases). The germline V and J ends were trimmed by 2 bases and 3 bases, with 13 bases remaining between them. CDR3 size: 15 residues. CDR1 SGHAT and CDR2 FQNNGV come from the germline V gene. Looking up the rest from reference TRBV11-2 and TRBJ1-2 gives the full variable domain: EAGVAQSPRYKIIEKRQSVAFWCNPISGHATLYWYQQILGQGPKLLIQFQNNGVVDDSQLPKDRFSAERLKGVDSTLKIQPAKLEDSAVYLCASSLSGAQDYGYTFGSGTRLTVV.

This clonotype came up once. The genes are TRBV7-8 and TRBJ2-1; D may match TRBD1 or TRBD2 (5 bases each). The CDR3 contains 15 residues. V lost 1 base and J lost 5, with 12 bases in between. Germline CDR1 is SGHVS and CDR2 is FQNEAQ. The CDR3 region has the DNA TGTGCCAGCAGCTTAGTGTGGGGGATACACAATGAGCAGTTCTTC. It encodes CASSLVWGIHNEQFF.

The chain carries TRBV20-1 and TRBJ2-3; 11 bases are shared with TRBD2. The germline CDR1 and CDR2 sequences are DFQATT and SNEGSKA (reference sequence). The CDR3 spans 21 residues. V trimming: 2 bases; J trimming: 0 bases; junction bases outside the gene matches: 19. The CDR3 sequence: CSARSDILAGGERTSTDTQYF. As DNA, the CDR3 is TGCAGTGCTAGATCCGACATCCTAGCGGGGGGAGAGAGGACTAGCACAGATACGCAGTATTTT.

The rearrangement joins TRBV28 to TRBJ1-2, with TRBD1 as a possible D gene (5 bases). Germline CDR1 is MDHEN and CDR2 is SYDVKM. This CDR3 is built from 16 residues. Trimming took off 3 bases at V and 4 bases at J, with 18 bases between the two ends. CDR3 loop: CASSFLGGDLSYGYTF. CDR3 in DNA: TGTGCCAGCAGTTTTCTTGGGGGAGACTTGTCCTATGGCTACACCTTC.

The chain uses TRBV9 and TRBJ1-4; no reliable D call. Per germline, CDR1 SGDLS and CDR2 YYNGEE. The CDR3 sequence is 13 residues long. Trimming shortened V by 7 bases and J by 6 bases, and 13 bases separated the two germline ends. CDR3 region: CASARAPDEKLFF. The CDR3 DNA reads as TGTGCCAGCGCCCGGGCCCCCGATGAAAAACTGTTTTTT.

The V call is TRBV5-5, the J call TRBJ1-3; no reliable D call. CDR3 size: 15 residues. Deletions cut 3 bases from V and 4 bases from J, with 14 bases between. CDR1 and CDR2 from the germline V gene are SGHKS and YYEKEE (reference sequence). In DNA, the CDR3 is TGTGCCAGCAGCTCCTCTCGCCGTGGAGGAAACACCATATATTTT. Translation gives CASSSSRRGGNTIYF.

This clonotype turned up a few times. This chain joins TRBV12-3 or TRBV12-4 and TRBJ1-5, with D possibly matching TRBD1 (6 bases). CDR3 length: 15 amino acids. Trimming cost V 4 bases and J 1 base, with 11 bases left between them. The CDR3 DNA reads TGTGCCAGCAGTTCCAGGGGAGGCAGCAATCAGCCCCAGCATTTT. Protein: CASSSRGGSNQPQHF.

This clonotype was observed a handful of times. The V call is TRBV12-3 or TRBV12-4, the J call TRBJ1-1, with D unresolved. With 6 bases removed from V and 1 base from J, the gap between germline ends came to 6 bases. This CDR3 is built from 12 residues. The CDR3 DNA reads TGTGCCAGCAGGTCCCGGAACACTGAAGCTTTCTTT. This translates into CASRSRNTEAFF.

This clonotype was recorded a few times. The chain couples TRBV20-1 to TRBJ1-2, with D unresolved. Germline V gene lookup returns CDR1 DFQATT and CDR2 SNEGSKA (reference sequence). The CDR3 has 10 residues. The CDR3 loop is CRPYGYGYTF. DNA of the CDR3: TGCAGGCCTTACGGCTATGGCTACACCTTC.

The chain joins TRBV29-1 to TRBJ2-7; weak D call: TRBD2 (6 bases). The CDR3 is 13 residues long. V was clipped by 8 bases and J by 8 bases, with 22 bases between them. Germline assignment: CDR1 SQVTM and CDR2 ANQGSEA. The CDR3 bases are TGCAGCCCCGACGCGGGACCGCTACTCAAGCAGTACGTC. Translation gives CSPDAGPLLKQYV.

The CDR3 coding sequence is TGCAGTGCGATGGCGGCCGCGGAGCAGTTCTTC. This translates into CSAMAAAEQFF. The rearrangement joins TRBV20-1 to TRBJ2-1; the D is unclear. Trimming removed 6 bases at V and 10 bases at J, with 13 bases between. Germline loops: CDR1 DFQATT, CDR2 SNEGSKA (reference sequence). The CDR3 is 11 residues long.

This sequence joins TRBV5-1 and TRBJ2-2, with D tentatively TRBD2 (6 bases). Between the trimmed V and J ends, which lost 0 bases and 8 bases, there was a span of 8 bases. CDR3 length equals 13 residues. Looked up from germline, CDR1 is SGHRS and CDR2 is YFSETQ. The CDR3 coding sequence is TGCGCCAGCAGCTTGGCCGGGGGAGGGGAGCTGTTTTTT. This gives the protein CASSLAGGGELFF.

The V and J genes are TRBV2 and TRBJ1-4; 7 bases are shared with TRBD1. Germline V gene data show CDR1 as SNHLY and CDR2 as FYNNEI. The J segment lost 10 bases and the V segment lost 11 bases, leaving 13 bases of the junction unmatched. The CDR3 totals 13 residues. The CDR3 nucleotides read TGTGCCGGCAAGCAGGGGGGGAATTCAAAACTGTTTTTT. Translation gives CAGKQGGNSKLFF.

The chain has TRBV5-1 and TRBJ2-7, with TRBD2 identical over 11 bases. The CDR3 contains 14 residues. The germline V gene has CDR1 SGHRS and CDR2 YFSETQ. The junction had 8 bases not matched to a gene; V was cut back by 7 bases and J by 5 bases. CDR3 region: CASGRGLAAHEQYF. Here the CDR3 DNA reads TGCGCCAGCGGGAGGGGACTAGCGGCGCACGAGCAGTACTTC.

This clonotype has more than one count but fewer than ten. The chain is built from TRBV7-2 and TRBJ2-3, with 11 positions matching TRBD2. This CDR3 has 14 residues. The V segment lost 8 bases and the J segment 4 bases; nucleotides outside the gene matches: 5. The germline gives CDR1 SGHTA, CDR2 FQGNSA. In nucleotides, the CDR3 is TGTGCCAGCCTAGCGGGGGGAATGGCAGATACGCAGTATTTT. Translating it yields CASLAGGMADTQYF.